The 10 T cell receptor beta chains below come from one sample, sequenced in a study of blood T cell repertoires in COVID-19 (TCRdb year 2020). Library preparation employed the immunoSEQ multiplex PCR assay. The immuneACCESS repertoire file appears here via TCRdb, limited to in-frame rearrangements. These files lack a portion of the clones; in checked studies, under half of the deficit traces to unresolved V genes, and the cause of the others is not known. The sample records about 260,000 clones, approximately 86% of which are singletons. The ten largest make up approximately 2% of the sample. The sequenced material came from peripheral blood. The receptors originated from a man aged 25 to 40 with active or convalescent COVID-19.

V gene TRBV6-5 combines with J gene TRBJ1-2; TRBD1 is a possible D gene (5 bases). Trimming took off 6 bases at V and 4 bases at J, with 15 bases between the two ends. The CDR3 runs 14 residues. Germline CDR1 reads MNHEY; CDR2 reads SVGAGI. The CDR3 DNA reads as TGTGCCAGCAGCCCAGAGACAGTCCCCTATGGCTACACCTTC. Protein product: CASSPETVPYGYTF.

A word on this clone: Germline is not matched at one junction end, which may reflect a read error. The chain carries TRBV7-2 and TRBJ2-7; no reliable D call. The V gene's germline CDR1 is SGHTA and CDR2 FQGNSA. There are 12 residues in the CDR3. CDR3 region: CASSPPSYERYF. The CDR3 nucleotides read TGTGCCAGCAGCCCCCCCTCCTACGAGCGGTACTTC.

The chain recombines TRBV6-2 or TRBV6-3 with TRBJ2-3, with 7 bases aligning to TRBD1. V was pared by 3 bases and J by 5 bases, with 17 bases of the junction left unmatched. Germline assignment: CDR1 MNHEY and CDR2 SVGEGT. This CDR3 region has 18 residues. The CDR3 is CASSYSTSGPRDRDTQYF. In nucleotides, the CDR3 is TGTGCCAGCAGTTATTCTACATCGGGACCCAGGGACAGAGATACGCAGTATTTT.

The genes are TRBV4-3 and TRBJ1-2; maybe TRBD1 (5 bases). CDR3 size: 14 residues. The V and J ends lost 0 bases and 4 bases respectively, with 9 bases between them. Germline CDR1 LGHNA, CDR2 YSLEER. The CDR3 reads CASSQETGPYGYTF. The CDR3 DNA follows: TGCGCCAGCAGCCAAGAAACAGGCCCCTATGGCTACACCTTC.

This chain connects TRBV6-1 to TRBJ2-5; TRBD2 matches at 15 bases. J lost 9 bases, V lost 3 bases, and 8 bases had no gene match. CDR1 is MNHNS, CDR2 SASEGT, per germline. The CDR3 is 16 residues long. The CDR3 DNA reads as TGTGCCAGCAGTGATCGCGGACTAGCGGGGGGGAGGGCCCAGTACTTC. This codes for CASSDRGLAGGRAQYF.

The rearrangement joins TRBV3-1 (or the pseudogene TRBV3-2) to TRBJ1-4; 8 nucleotides line up with TRBD1. The CDR3 runs to 14 residues. The ends lost 4 bases at V and 8 bases at J; junction bases unmatched: 6. In germline, CDR1 is LGHDT, CDR2 YNNKEL (reference sequence). The DNA of the CDR3 is TGTGCCAGCAGCCGACAGGGGAGGGGAGAAAAACTGTTTTTT. Translating it yields CASSRQGRGEKLFF.

The chain uses TRBV18 and TRBJ1-5; 9 bases map to TRBD1. This CDR3 has 16 residues. The V and J ends lost 5 bases and 3 bases, in that order; junction bases with no gene match: 8. From germline, CDR1 is KGHSH and CDR2 LQKENI. CDR3 amino acids: CASSSGTGWNNQPQHF. In DNA, the CDR3 is TGTGCCAGCTCATCAGGGACAGGGTGGAACAATCAGCCCCAGCATTTT. The full variable domain, its missing parts supplied by reference TRBV18 and TRBJ1-5, is NAGVMQNPRHLVRRRGQEARLRCSPMKGHSHVYWYRQLPEEGLKFMVYLQKENIIDESGMPKERFSAEFPKEGPSILRIQQVVRGDSAAYFCASSSGTGWNNQPQHFGDGTRLSIL.

V usage is TRBV12-3 or TRBV12-4 and J usage is TRBJ2-5; D is unclear. V shed 7 bases and J shed 4 bases, with 7 bases lying between them. The CDR3 totals 11 residues. DNA of the CDR3: TGTGCCAGCACCTCGTTAGAGACCCAGTACTTC. Residues: CASTSLETQYF.

V is TRBV5-5 and J is TRBJ2-7; D not resolved. From germline, CDR1 is SGHKS and CDR2 YYEKEE (reference sequence). The CDR3 totals 15 residues. V dropped 5 bases and J dropped 2 bases, with 17 bases sitting between them. The CDR3 DNA sequence: TGTGCCAGCAGTCATACGGGTCACTATCCCTACGAGCAGTACTTC. Encoded protein: CASSHTGHYPYEQYF.

The chain couples TRBV7-9 to TRBJ1-4; the D gene is possibly TRBD1 (6 bases). This CDR3 contains 17 residues. Germline CDR1 and CDR2: SEHNR and FQNEAQ (reference sequence). Trimming removed 2 bases from V and 0 bases from J, with 13 bases in between. Here the CDR3 reads CASSLLGHPTTNEKLFF. CDR3 DNA sequence: TGTGCCAGCAGCTTATTGGGACACCCGACAACTAATGAAAAACTGTTTTTT.